This record covers a single T cell receptor beta chain. Antigen unknown. Germline loops: CDR1 SEHNR, CDR2 FQNEAQ (reference sequence). The V segment lost 0 bases and the J segment 4 bases; nucleotides outside the gene matches: 3. The CDR3 is made up of 17 amino acids. Preparation of the TCRbeta library was carried out with unique molecular identifiers. Using its own MiXCR run on the PCR reads, TCRdb lists one record per CDR3 protein. The sample records about 540,000 distinct CDR3 sequences, over 25% being singletons. These data originate in a study of T-cell reconstitution after alpha-beta-depleted transplantation in children. Study results and limitations: The high TCRbeta diversity at day 60 in some patients came from surviving recipient T cells and thymic progenitors. The main origin of T-cell counts and diversity one year after transplant was newly produced T cells. Several hundred expanded graft clones reportedly supplied alpha-beta T cells about two months after transplant.

The V and J genes are TRBV7-9 and TRBJ2-3; 14 bases fit TRBD2. Sequencing used PBMCs, obtained before TCRalphabeta/CD19-depleted stem cell transplant. The receptor was isolated from a boy younger than two with Wiskott-Aldrich syndrome, due to receive a stem cell transplant. CDR3 amino acids: CASSLAAGLAGADTQYF. In DNA form, the CDR3 reads TGTGCCAGCAGCTTAGCGGCGGGACTAGCGGGAGCAGATACGCAGTATTTT. Full variable domain (rest looked up from reference TRBV7-9 and TRBJ2-3): DTGVSQNPRHKITKRGQNVTFRCDPISEHNRLYWYRQTLGQGPEFLTYFQNEAQLEKSRLLSDRFSAERPKGSFSTLEIQRTEQGDSAMYLCASSLAAGLAGADTQYFGPGTRLTVL.